This T cell receptor (beta chain) derives from a study of molecular identifiers for immune sequencing clone quantification. Study conclusions and caveats: Amid some 900,000 naive cells, spiked Jurkat TCR RNA from one cell was reportedly still detectable.

TCRdb independently ran MiXCR on the PCR reads; one entry per CDR3 protein. The sample carries approximately 97,000 distinct CDR3 sequences, less than 25% recorded once. This CDR3 spans 15 amino acids. J lost 3 bases, V lost 6 bases, and 6 bases had no gene match. CDR1 MNHEY and CDR2 SMNVEV come from the germline V gene (reference sequence). This clonotype was counted ten times or more. Its matching antigen is unknown. Input material: naive CD8+ T cells from blood, with Jurkat cell RNA spiked in. The subset here: FACS-sorted CD8+CD4-CCR7+CD45RA+ naive T cells. This rearrangement joins TRBV27 to TRBJ2-5, with 11 positions matching TRBD2. The clonotype comes from a human donor in good health. Some libraries in this study had Jurkat cell RNA spiked in. The CDR3 coding sequence is TGTGCCAGCAGCTCCCCGGGACTAGCGGAAGAGACCCAGTACTTC. Encoded protein: CASSSPGLAEETQYF.